A single sample gave rise to the 21 T cell receptor beta chains below, sequenced in a study of T cell repertoires in cytomegalovirus infection. MiXCR, applied by TCRdb to the reads, yields one record per CDR3 protein. The table has approximately 350,000 distinct CDR3 sequences, roughly 34% seen once. No antigen has been assigned to these receptors. The source material was cultured PBMCs, sampled from culture after CMV antigen stimulation. The receptors stem from a human donor in good health (CMV status not recorded). Some clones in this sample may be carry-over from other donors' samples.

This clonotype was seen only a few times. The chain couples TRBV2 to TRBJ2-7, with 13 bases that match TRBD2. Germline V gene sequence: CDR1 SNHLY, CDR2 FYNNEI. J was trimmed by 6 bases and V by 6 bases; bases with no gene match: 5. CDR3 length equals 14 residues. As DNA, the CDR3 is TGTGCCAGCAGGCGACTAGCGGGAGGAGGCGAGCAGTACGTC. It translates to CASRRLAGGGEQYV.

This clonotype has ten or more counts. This chain connects TRBV7-2 to TRBJ2-3; D gene ambiguous. The CDR3 length is 15 residues. Germline values: CDR1 SGHTA, CDR2 FQGNSA. Trimming pared 2 bases from V and 0 bases from J, leaving 9 bases between. DNA of the CDR3: TGTGCCAGCAGCTTAAATCTATTGAGCACAGATACGCAGTATTTT. Translation: CASSLNLLSTDTQYF.

The chain uses TRBV6-6 and TRBJ2-2; a weak D match, TRBD1 (5 bases). Trimming stripped 4 bases from V and 5 bases from J, with 11 bases between. Per the germline V gene, CDR1 is MNHNY and CDR2 is SVGAGI (reference sequence). The CDR3 contains 14 residues. CDR3 region: CASSLQGWTGELFF. The CDR3, as DNA: TGTGCCAGCAGTTTGCAGGGTTGGACCGGGGAGCTGTTTTTT.

J is TRBJ2-2 and V is TRBV7-3, with 8 bases matching TRBD2. This CDR3 spans 17 amino acids. Germline values: CDR1 SGHTA, CDR2 FQGTGA. The trim removed 0 bases at V and 5 bases at J, leaving 8 bases unmatched. The CDR3 reads CASSLTLGRAGTGELFF. CDR3 nucleotides: TGTGCCAGCAGCTTAACTCTCGGGAGGGCCGGAACCGGGGAGCTGTTTTTT.

This clonotype was counted at least ten times. This rearrangement joins TRBV7-2 to TRBJ2-5; possible D gene TRBD2, 5 bases. V was clipped by 5 bases and J by 5 bases, with 18 bases between them. In germline, CDR1 is SGHTA, CDR2 FQGNSA. The CDR3 sequence is 15 residues long. CDR3 sequence reads: CASSPAGRGSETQYF. CDR3 nucleotides: TGTGCCAGCAGCCCTGCTGGGAGAGGGTCGGAGACCCAGTACTTC.

In its sample, this clonotype was seen once. The rearrangement uses TRBV20-1 and TRBJ1-1; no firm D call. Germline CDR1 reads DFQATT; CDR2 reads SNEGSKA (reference sequence). The ends were cut back, 3 bases at V and 1 base at J, with 3 bases in the middle. This CDR3 has 11 amino acids. The CDR3 nucleotides are TGCAGTGCTAGTTCGAACACTGAAGCTTTCTTT. Translating it yields CSASSNTEAFF.

V is TRBV4-2 and J is TRBJ2-7; D may correspond to TRBD1 or TRBD2 (6 bases each). Trimming removed 0 bases at V and 7 bases at J, with 13 bases between. The germline CDR1 and CDR2 sequences are LGHNA and YNFKEQ. This CDR3 contains 14 residues. The CDR3 DNA sequence: TGTGCCAGCAGCCAAGATCAAGGGGGGTTGGAGCAGTACTTC. Protein sequence: CASSQDQGGLEQYF.

This clonotype showed up just a few times. The chain links TRBV6-6 to TRBJ1-5; D call uncertain. Deletions cut 6 bases from V and 7 bases from J, with 13 bases between. There are 13 residues in the CDR3. Germline V gives CDR1 MNHNY, CDR2 SVGAGI (reference sequence). CDR3 protein: CASRAAQSQPQHF. Here the CDR3 DNA reads TGTGCCAGCAGAGCGGCCCAGTCCCAGCCCCAGCATTTT.

The chain links TRBV6-1 to TRBJ2-7; a possible D gene is TRBD2 (6 bases). V shed 6 bases and J shed 4 bases, with 13 bases lying between them. The CDR3 sequence is 13 residues long. From germline, CDR1 is MNHNS and CDR2 SASEGT. CDR3 sequence: CASRNPGVYEQYV. CDR3 coding DNA: TGTGCCAGCAGAAACCCGGGGGTGTACGAGCAGTACGTC.

In its sample, this clonotype was seen a few times. This chain connects TRBV6-6 to TRBJ2-6; TRBD2 is a possible D gene (6 bases). CDR3 size: 17 residues. Germline CDR1 and CDR2: MNHNY and SVGAGI (reference sequence). The ends were cut back, 2 bases at V and 0 bases at J, with 11 bases in the middle. The CDR3 nucleotides are TGTGCCAGCAGTTACGGGAGGACGAGCTCTGGGGCCAACGTCCTGACTTTC. Protein: CASSYGRTSSGANVLTF.

This clonotype was counted a few times. The genes are TRBV6-6 and TRBJ2-3, with D unresolved. This CDR3 is built from 12 residues. V lost 5 bases, J lost 8 bases, and 11 bases lay in between. The germline CDR1 and CDR2 sequences are MNHNY and SVGAGI (reference sequence). CDR3 nucleotide sequence: TGTGCCAGCAGTCCGCCCCGCGGTACGCAGTATTTT. It translates to CASSPPRGTQYF.

This clonotype was counted a few times. V is TRBV7-9 and J is TRBJ1-6; no reliable D call. The germline gives CDR1 SEHNR, CDR2 FQNEAQ (reference sequence). The CDR3 has 13 amino acids. Deletions cut 1 base from V and 9 bases from J, with 7 bases between. CDR3 sequence reads: CASSLEGSSPLHF. The DNA of the CDR3 is TGTGCCAGCAGCTTAGAGGGCTCTTCACCCCTCCACTTT.

This clonotype was observed a handful of times. The CDR3 protein is CASSLSTNTGELFF. CDR3 bases: TGTGCCAGCAGCCTATCCACGAACACCGGGGAGCTGTTTTTT. The chain has TRBV7-2 and TRBJ2-2; no clear D gene. The CDR3 loop spans 14 amino acids. Germline CDR1 and CDR2: SGHTA and FQGNSA. Trimming shortened V by 5 bases and J by 0 bases, and 7 bases separated the two germline ends.

This clonotype was seen a handful of times. The chain uses TRBV12-3 or TRBV12-4 and TRBJ2-2; 8 bases line up with TRBD2. This CDR3 has 15 amino acids. Trimming removed 6 bases from V and 9 bases from J; junction bases left unmatched: 12. The CDR3 spells CASSPQDGGDRELFF. The DNA for the CDR3 is TGTGCCAGCAGCCCGCAGGACGGGGGGGACCGGGAGCTGTTTTTT.

This clonotype was counted a few times. DNA for the CDR3: TGTGCCAGCAGCTTACAAGTGGGAGAGGGCTACACCTTC. The encoded protein is CASSLQVGEGYTF. The V and J genes are TRBV7-2 and TRBJ1-2, with D unresolved. V shed 2 bases and J shed 8 bases, with 12 bases lying between them. Germline CDR1 and CDR2: SGHTA and FQGNSA. The CDR3 is 13 amino acids.

This clonotype was seen a handful of times. The CDR3 loop is CASSLEGRINEQFF. Here the CDR3 DNA reads TGTGCCAGCAGTCTAGAGGGACGGATCAATGAGCAGTTCTTC. The J gene is TRBJ2-1, the V gene TRBV12-3 or TRBV12-4; D assignment may be TRBD1 or TRBD2 (5 bases each). This CDR3 spans 14 amino acids. Trimming took 5 bases from V and 6 from J, leaving 14 bases between them.

The genes are TRBV28 and TRBJ2-7, with TRBD2 matching 8 bases. Germline V gene sequence: CDR1 MDHEN, CDR2 SYDVKM. The length of the CDR3 is 15 residues. V was pared by 6 bases and J by 6 bases, with 13 bases of the junction left unmatched. The CDR3 coding sequence is TGTGCCAGCAGCCCCGGGGGAGCGGGAGCTCCCGAGCAGTACTTC. Amino acids: CASSPGGAGAPEQYF.

This clonotype was seen a few times. The chain joins TRBV2 to TRBJ1-4, with unresolved D. The CDR3 has 15 residues. V was cut by 6 bases and J by 0 bases, with 11 bases left in between. Germline V gene sequence: CDR1 SNHLY, CDR2 FYNNEI. The CDR3 here is CASRALGATNEKLFF. The CDR3 nucleotides are TGTGCCAGCAGGGCTTTGGGCGCAACTAATGAAAAACTGTTTTTT. Using reference TRBV2 and TRBJ1-4 for the parts outside the CDR3, the full variable domain is EPEVTQTPSHQVTQMGQEVILRCVPISNHLYFYWYRQILGQKVEFLVSFYNNEISEKSEIFDDQFSVERPDGSNFTLKIRSTKLEDSAMYFCASRALGATNEKLFFGSGTQLSVL.

This CDR3 is CASSQDVRQEQFF. CDR3 sequence (DNA): TGTGCCAGCAGCCAAGACGTCCGACAAGAGCAGTTCTTC. The chain is built from TRBV3-1 and TRBJ2-1; no reliable D call. V was cut by 0 bases and J by 10 bases, with 10 bases left in between. There are 13 residues in the CDR3. Germline V lookup: CDR1 LGHDT, CDR2 YNNKEL (reference sequence).

The chain couples TRBV30 to TRBJ2-7, with D hard to call. V lost 4 bases and J 1 base, leaving 14 bases between the germline ends. The germline CDR1 and CDR2 sequences are GTSNPN and SVGIG (reference sequence). The CDR3 extends over 14 amino acids. CDR3 sequence (DNA): TGTGCCTGGAAATCCCCCTTCTCATCCTACGAGCAGTACTTC. This gives the protein CAWKSPFSSYEQYF.

This clonotype has only a few counts. This chain links TRBV7-9 with TRBJ2-7; D not resolved. Germline V lookup: CDR1 SEHNR, CDR2 FQNEAQ (reference sequence). V was cut by 2 bases and J by 7 bases, with 12 bases left in between. This CDR3 comprises 13 residues. The CDR3 sequence is CASSLNGPLEQYF. The CDR3 DNA reads as TGTGCCAGCAGCTTAAACGGACCGCTGGAGCAGTACTTC.